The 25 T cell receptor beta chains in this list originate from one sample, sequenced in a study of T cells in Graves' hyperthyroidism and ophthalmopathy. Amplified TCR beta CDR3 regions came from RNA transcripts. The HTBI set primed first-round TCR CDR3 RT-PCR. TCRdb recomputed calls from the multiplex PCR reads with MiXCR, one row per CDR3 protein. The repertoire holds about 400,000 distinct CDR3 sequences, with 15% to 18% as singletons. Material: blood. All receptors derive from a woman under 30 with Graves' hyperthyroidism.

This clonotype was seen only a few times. The CDR3 sequence: CASSVGGARDEKLFF. For the CDR3, the DNA is TGTGCCAGCAGCGTAGGAGGGGCCAGAGATGAAAAACTGTTTTTT. The chain combines TRBV9 with TRBJ1-4, with a weak D call TRBD1 (5 bases). The CDR3 is made up of 15 amino acids. Trimming stripped 0 bases from V and 6 bases from J, with 12 bases between. The germline gives CDR1 SGDLS, CDR2 YYNGEE.

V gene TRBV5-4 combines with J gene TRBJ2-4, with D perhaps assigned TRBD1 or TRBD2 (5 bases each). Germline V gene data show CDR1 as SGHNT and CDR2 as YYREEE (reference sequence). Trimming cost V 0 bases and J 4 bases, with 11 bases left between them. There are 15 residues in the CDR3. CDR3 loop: CASSLAGDGKNIQYF. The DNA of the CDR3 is TGTGCCAGCAGCTTGGCCGGGGACGGAAAAAACATTCAGTACTTC.

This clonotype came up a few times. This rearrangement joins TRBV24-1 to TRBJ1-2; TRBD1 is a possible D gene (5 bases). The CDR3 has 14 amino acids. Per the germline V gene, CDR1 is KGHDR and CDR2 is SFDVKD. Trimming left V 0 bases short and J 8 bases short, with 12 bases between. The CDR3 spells CATSDLRRGGGYTF. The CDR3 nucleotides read TGTGCCACCAGTGATTTGCGGCGGGGCGGGGGCTACACCTTC.

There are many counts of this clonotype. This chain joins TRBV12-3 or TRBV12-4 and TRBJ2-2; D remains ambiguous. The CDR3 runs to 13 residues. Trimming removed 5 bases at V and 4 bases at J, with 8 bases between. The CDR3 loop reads CASSPSPTGELFF. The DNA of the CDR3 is TGTGCCAGCAGTCCATCTCCCACCGGGGAGCTGTTTTTT.

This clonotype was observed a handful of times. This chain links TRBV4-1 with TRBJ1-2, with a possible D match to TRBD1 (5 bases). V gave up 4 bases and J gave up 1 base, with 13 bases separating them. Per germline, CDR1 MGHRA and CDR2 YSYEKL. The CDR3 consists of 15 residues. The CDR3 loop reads CASSLSQGYNYGYTF. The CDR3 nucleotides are TGCGCCAGCAGCCTATCTCAGGGTTATAACTATGGCTACACCTTC.

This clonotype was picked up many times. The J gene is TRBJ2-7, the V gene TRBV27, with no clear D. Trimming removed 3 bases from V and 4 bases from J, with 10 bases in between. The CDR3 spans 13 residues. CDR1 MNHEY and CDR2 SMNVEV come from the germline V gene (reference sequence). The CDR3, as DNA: TGTGCCAGCAGTTTCTCGGGTAGATACGAGCAGTACTTC. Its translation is CASSFSGRYEQYF.

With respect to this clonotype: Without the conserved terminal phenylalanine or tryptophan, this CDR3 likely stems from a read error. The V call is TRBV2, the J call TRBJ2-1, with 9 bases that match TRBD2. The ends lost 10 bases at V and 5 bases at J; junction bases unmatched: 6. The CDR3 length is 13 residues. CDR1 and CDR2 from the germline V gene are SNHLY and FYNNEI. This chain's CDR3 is CATRLAANNEQFS. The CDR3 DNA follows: TGTGCCACCAGACTAGCGGCTAACAATGAGCAGTTCTCC.

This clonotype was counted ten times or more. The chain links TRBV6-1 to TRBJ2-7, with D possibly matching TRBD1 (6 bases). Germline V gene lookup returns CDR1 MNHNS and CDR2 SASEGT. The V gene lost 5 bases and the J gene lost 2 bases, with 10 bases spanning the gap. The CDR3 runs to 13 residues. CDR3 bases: TGTGCCAGCAGTTACGGACAGACCTACGAGCAGTACTTC. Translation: CASSYGQTYEQYF.

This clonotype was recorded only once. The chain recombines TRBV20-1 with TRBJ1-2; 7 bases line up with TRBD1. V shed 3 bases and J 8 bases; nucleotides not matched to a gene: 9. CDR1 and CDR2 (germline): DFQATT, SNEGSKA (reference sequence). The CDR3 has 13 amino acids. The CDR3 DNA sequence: TGCAGTGCTAGGGGGACAGCCATGGACGGCTACACCTTC. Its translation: CSARGTAMDGYTF.

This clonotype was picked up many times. CDR3 sequence: CASSLVGHMETQYF. For the CDR3, the DNA is TGTGCCAGCAGCTTAGTGGGACATATGGAGACCCAGTACTTC. J is TRBJ2-5 and V is TRBV7-9; D perhaps matches TRBD1 (6 bases). CDR1 and CDR2 from the germline V gene are SEHNR and FQNEAQ (reference sequence). The CDR3 extends over 14 amino acids. Trimming removed 1 base at V and 5 bases at J, with 11 bases between.

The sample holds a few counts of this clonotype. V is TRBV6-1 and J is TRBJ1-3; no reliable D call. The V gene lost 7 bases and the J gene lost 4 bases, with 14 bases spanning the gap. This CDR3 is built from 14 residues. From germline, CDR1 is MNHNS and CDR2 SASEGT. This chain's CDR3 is CASITPVRGNTIYF. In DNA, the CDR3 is TGTGCCAGCATAACCCCCGTTCGAGGAAACACCATATATTTT.

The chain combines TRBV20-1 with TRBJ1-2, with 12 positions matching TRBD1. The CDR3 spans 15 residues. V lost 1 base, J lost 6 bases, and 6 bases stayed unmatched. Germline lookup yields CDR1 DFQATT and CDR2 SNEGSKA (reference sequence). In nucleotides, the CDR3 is TGCAGTGCTAGAGCCGGGACAGGGGGCGCGGATGGCTACACCTTC. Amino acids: CSARAGTGGADGYTF.

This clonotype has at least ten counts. The CDR3 spells CASSPSPALPYGYTF. CDR3 DNA sequence: TGTGCCAGCAGCCCCTCCCCGGCCCTACCCTATGGCTACACCTTC. The genes are TRBV7-2 and TRBJ1-2; D remains ambiguous. The CDR3 consists of 15 residues. Per the germline V gene, CDR1 is SGHTA and CDR2 is FQGNSA. Deletions cut 5 bases from V and 4 bases from J, with 17 bases between.

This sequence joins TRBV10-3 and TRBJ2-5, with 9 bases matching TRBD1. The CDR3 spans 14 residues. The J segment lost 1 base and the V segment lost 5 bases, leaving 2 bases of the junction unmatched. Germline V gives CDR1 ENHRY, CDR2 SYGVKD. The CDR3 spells CAISRTGAQETQYF. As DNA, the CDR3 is TGTGCCATCAGTCGGACAGGGGCCCAAGAGACCCAGTACTTC.

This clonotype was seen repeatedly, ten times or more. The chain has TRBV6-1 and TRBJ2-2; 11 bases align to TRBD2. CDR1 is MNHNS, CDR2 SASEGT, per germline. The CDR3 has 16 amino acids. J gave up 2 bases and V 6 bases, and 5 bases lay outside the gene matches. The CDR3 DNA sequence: TGTGCCAGCAGGGGCCTAGCGGGAGGAAACACCGGGGAGCTGTTTTTT. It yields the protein CASRGLAGGNTGELFF.

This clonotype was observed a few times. The CDR3 DNA reads as TGTGCCAGCACCCTTATTTCAGGGGGCAACTATGGCTACACCTTC. Translation: CASTLISGGNYGYTF. This rearrangement joins TRBV5-7 to TRBJ1-2; 8 bases fit TRBD1. TRBV5-7 is placed among ORFs of uncertain function. CDR3 length: 15 residues. After removal of 6 bases from V and 2 bases from J, the junction contained 9 bases not matched to a gene.

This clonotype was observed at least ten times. The CDR3 DNA reads as TGTGCCATCAGCTCAACTAGCGGGGACTCCTACAATGAGCAGTTCTTC. It is translated as CAISSTSGDSYNEQFF. The chain uses TRBV10-3 and TRBJ2-1; TRBD2 aligns across 10 bases. The CDR3 loop spans 16 amino acids. J was trimmed by 0 bases and V by 6 bases; bases with no gene match: 5. Germline CDR1 reads ENHRY; CDR2 reads SYGVKD.

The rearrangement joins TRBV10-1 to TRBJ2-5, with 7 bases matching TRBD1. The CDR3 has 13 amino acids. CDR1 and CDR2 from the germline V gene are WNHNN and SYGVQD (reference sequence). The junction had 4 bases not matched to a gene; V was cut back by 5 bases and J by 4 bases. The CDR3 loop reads CASSQTGLETQYF. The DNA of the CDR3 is TGCGCCAGCAGTCAGACAGGGCTAGAGACCCAGTACTTC.

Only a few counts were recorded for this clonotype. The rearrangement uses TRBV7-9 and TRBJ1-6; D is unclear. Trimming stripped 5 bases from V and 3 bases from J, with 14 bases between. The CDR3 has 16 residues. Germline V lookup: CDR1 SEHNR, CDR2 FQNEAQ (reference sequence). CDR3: CASSGNSLSYNSPLHF. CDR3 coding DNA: TGTGCCAGCAGCGGGAACAGCCTTAGCTATAATTCACCCCTCCACTTT.

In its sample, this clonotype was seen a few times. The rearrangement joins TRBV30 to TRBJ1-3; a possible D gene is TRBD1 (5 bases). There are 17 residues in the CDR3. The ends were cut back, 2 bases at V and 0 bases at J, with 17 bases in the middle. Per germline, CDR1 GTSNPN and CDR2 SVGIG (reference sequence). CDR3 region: CAWSPHHQGDSGNTIYF. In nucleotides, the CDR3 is TGTGCCTGGAGTCCTCACCACCAGGGAGACTCTGGAAACACCATATATTTT. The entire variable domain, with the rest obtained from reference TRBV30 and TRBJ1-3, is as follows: SQTIHQWPATLVQPVGSPLSLECTVEGTSNPNLYWYRQAAGRGLQLLFYSVGIGQISSEVPQNLSASRPQDRQFILSSKKLLLSDSGFYLCAWSPHHQGDSGNTIYFGEGSWLTVV.

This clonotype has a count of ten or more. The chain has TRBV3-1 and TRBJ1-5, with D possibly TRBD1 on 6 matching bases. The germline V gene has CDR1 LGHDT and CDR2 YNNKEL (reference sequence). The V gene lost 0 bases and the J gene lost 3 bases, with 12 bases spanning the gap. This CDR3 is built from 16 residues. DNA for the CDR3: TGTGCCAGCAGCCAAGAACGTCAGGGGACCAATCAGCCCCAGCATTTT. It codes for CASSQERQGTNQPQHF. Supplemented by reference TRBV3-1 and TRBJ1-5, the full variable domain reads DTAVSQTPKYLVTQMGNDKSIKCEQNLGHDTMYWYKQDSKKFLKIMFSYNNKELIINETVPNRFSPKSPDKAHLNLHINSLELGDSAVYFCASSQERQGTNQPQHFGDGTRLSIL.

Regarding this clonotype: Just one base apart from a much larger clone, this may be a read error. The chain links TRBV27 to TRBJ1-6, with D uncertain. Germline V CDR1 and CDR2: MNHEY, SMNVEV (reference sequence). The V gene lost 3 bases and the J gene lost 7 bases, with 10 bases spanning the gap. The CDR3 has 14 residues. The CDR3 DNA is TGTGCCAGCAGTTTTGACGGACGGAATTCACCCCTCCACTTT. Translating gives CASSFDGRNSPLHF.

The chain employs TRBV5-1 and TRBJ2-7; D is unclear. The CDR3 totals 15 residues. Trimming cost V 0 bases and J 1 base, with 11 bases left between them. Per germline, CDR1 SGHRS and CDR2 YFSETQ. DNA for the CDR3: TGCGCCAGCAGCTTGGGCCCGAGACAATCCTACGAGCAGTACTTC. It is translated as CASSLGPRQSYEQYF.

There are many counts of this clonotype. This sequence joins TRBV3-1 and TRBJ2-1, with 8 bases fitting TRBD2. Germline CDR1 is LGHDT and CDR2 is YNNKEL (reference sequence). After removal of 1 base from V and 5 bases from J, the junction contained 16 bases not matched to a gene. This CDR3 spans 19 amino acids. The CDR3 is CASSQGFLTSGSIHNEQFF. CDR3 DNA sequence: TGTGCCAGCAGCCAAGGATTTCTTACTAGCGGTAGCATCCACAATGAGCAGTTCTTC.

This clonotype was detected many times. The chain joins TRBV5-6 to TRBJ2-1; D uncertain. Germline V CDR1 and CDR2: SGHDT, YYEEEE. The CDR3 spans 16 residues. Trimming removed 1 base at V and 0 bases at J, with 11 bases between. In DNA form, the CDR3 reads TGTGCCAGCAGCTTGTTGAGGAAGAGCTCCTACAATGAGCAGTTCTTC. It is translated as CASSLLRKSSYNEQFF.